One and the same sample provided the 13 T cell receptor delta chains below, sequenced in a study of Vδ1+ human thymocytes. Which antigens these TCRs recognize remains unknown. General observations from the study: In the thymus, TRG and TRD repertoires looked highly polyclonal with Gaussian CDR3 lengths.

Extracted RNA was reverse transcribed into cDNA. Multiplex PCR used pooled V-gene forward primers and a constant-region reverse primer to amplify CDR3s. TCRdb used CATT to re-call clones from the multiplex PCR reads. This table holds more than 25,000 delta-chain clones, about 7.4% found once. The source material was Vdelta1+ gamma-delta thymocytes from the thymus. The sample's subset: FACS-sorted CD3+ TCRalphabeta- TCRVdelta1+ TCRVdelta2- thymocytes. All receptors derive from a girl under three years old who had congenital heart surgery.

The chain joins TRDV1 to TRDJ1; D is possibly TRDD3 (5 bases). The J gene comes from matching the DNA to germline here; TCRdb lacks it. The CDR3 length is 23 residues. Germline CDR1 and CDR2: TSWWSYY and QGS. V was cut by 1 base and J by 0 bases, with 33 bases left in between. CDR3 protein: CALGEPRLTTSVGAARYTDKLIF. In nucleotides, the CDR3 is TGTGCTCTTGGGGAACCCAGGCTGACTACGTCTGTTGGGGCCGCCCGGTACACCGATAAACTCATCTTT.

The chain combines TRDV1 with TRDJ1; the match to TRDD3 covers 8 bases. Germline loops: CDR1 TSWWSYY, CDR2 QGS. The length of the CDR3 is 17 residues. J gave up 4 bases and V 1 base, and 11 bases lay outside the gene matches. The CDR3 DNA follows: TGTGCTCTTGGGGAACCCCTAAGGGGATACCCGGGCGATAAACTCATCTTT. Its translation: CALGEPLRGYPGDKLIF.

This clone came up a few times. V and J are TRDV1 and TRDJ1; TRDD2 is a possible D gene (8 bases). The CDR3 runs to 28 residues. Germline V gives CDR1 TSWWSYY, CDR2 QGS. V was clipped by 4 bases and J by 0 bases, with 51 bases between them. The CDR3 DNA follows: TGTGCTCTTGGGGTCGAATCTTCCTACGAATTAGGGATACCTTCTACCACTTCATGGGCAAGGTACACCGATAAACTCATCTTT. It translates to CALGVESSYELGIPSTTSWARYTDKLIF.

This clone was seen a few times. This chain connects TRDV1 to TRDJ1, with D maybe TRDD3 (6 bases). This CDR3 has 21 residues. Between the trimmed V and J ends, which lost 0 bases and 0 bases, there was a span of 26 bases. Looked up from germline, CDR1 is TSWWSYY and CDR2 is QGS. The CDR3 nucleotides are TGTGCTCTTGGGGAACTAGCCTGGCCGGCTACTGGGAGATGGTACACCGATAAACTCATCTTT. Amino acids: CALGELAWPATGRWYTDKLIF.

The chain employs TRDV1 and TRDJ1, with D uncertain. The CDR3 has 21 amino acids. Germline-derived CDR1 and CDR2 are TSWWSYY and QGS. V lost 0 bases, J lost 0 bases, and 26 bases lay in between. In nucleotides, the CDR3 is TGTGCTCTTGGGGAACTAAACGGCTCCTGTAGAACCTGCGGTCACACCGATAAACTCATCTTT. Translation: CALGELNGSCRTCGHTDKLIF.

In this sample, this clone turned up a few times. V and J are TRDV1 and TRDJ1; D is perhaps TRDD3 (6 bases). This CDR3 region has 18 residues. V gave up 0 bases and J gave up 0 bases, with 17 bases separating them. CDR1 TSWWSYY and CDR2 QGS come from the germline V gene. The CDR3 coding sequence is TGTGCTCTTGGGGAACTCTGCTCTACTGGGTCGTACACCGATAAACTCATCTTT. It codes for CALGELCSTGSYTDKLIF.

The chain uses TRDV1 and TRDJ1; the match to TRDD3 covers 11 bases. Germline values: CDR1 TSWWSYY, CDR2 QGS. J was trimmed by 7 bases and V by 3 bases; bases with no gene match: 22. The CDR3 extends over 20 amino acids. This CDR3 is CALGENPTGSAGGYIGKLIF. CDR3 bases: TGTGCTCTTGGGGAGAACCCTACGGGGAGTGCTGGGGGATACATAGGTAAACTCATCTTT.

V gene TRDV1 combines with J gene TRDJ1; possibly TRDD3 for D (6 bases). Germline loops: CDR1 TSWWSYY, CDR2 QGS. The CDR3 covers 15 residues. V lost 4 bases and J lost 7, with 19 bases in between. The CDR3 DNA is TGTGCTCTTGGGGTATGGGGAAGGGATAAAGGTAAACTCATCTTT. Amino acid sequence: CALGVWGRDKGKLIF.

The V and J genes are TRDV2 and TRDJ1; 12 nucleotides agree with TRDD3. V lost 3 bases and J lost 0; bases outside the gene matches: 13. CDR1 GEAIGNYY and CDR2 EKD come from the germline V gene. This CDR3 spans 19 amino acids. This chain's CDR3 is CACDSPWGIRRGYTDKLIF. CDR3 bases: TGTGCCTGTGACTCCCCCTGGGGGATACGGAGAGGGTACACCGATAAACTCATCTTT.

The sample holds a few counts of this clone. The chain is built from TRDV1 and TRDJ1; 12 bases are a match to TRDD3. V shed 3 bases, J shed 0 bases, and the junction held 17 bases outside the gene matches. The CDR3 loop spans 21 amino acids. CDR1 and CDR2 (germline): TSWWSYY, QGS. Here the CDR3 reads CALGDLVTRTGGYPYTDKLIF. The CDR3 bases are TGTGCTCTTGGGGACCTCGTTACCCGTACTGGGGGATACCCGTACACCGATAAACTCATCTTT.

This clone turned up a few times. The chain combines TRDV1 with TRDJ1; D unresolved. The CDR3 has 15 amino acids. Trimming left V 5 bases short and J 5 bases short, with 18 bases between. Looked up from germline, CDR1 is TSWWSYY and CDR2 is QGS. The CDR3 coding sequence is TGTGCTCTTGGGACCCCGATGCAAGACGGGGATAAACTCATCTTT. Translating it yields CALGTPMQDGDKLIF.

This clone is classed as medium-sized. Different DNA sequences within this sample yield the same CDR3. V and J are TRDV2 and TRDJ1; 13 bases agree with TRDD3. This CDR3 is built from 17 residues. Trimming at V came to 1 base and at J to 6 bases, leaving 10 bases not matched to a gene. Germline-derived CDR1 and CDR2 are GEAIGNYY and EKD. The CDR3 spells CACDTRDWGIRSHKLIF. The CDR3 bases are TGTGCCTGTGACACGAGAGACTGGGGGATACGCAGCCATAAACTCATCTTT.

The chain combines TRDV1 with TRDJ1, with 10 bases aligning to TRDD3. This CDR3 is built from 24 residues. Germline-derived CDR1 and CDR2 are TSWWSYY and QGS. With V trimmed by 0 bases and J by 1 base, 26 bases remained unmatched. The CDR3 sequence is CALGELNRTLLPILGDFRTDKLIF. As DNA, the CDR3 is TGTGCTCTTGGGGAACTTAACAGAACCCTTCTTCCAATACTGGGGGATTTTCGCACCGATAAACTCATCTTT.